This T cell receptor beta chain is drawn from a study of Graves' ophthalmopathy and Graves' hyperthyroidism. The study amplified TCR beta CDR3 regions using RNA transcripts. HTBI primers primed a first-round RT-PCR, and a second-round multiplex PCR followed. One entry per CDR3 protein, called by TCRdb with MiXCR from the multiplex PCR reads. Of over a million distinct CDR3 sequences in the sample, roughly two fifths are singletons; the top ten hold over 8.5%. Comments on this clonotype: Antigen unknown.

General study results and limits: Blood repertoires reportedly contained most expanded thyroid clonotypes above 0.001 frequency.

The sample was peripheral blood or thyroid tissue (not recorded which). The sequence came from an adult man with Graves' hyperthyroidism.

CDR3 loop: CASSAWRGHSGNTIYF. The DNA of the CDR3 is TGTGCCAGTAGCGCCTGGCGGGGCCACTCTGGAAACACCATATATTTT. The chain carries TRBV19 and TRBJ1-3, with a weak D call TRBD1 (5 bases). From germline, CDR1 is LNHDA and CDR2 SQIVND (reference sequence). The V end lost 6 bases, the J end lost 0 bases, and 15 bases lay between the germline ends. This CDR3 spans 16 amino acids.